The 3 T cell receptor beta chains in this list originate from one sample, sequenced in a study of T cells in tuberculosis. Only in-frame clones appear in the TCRdb table, and some are missing; sequencing was by immunoSEQ multiplex PCR. This table holds about 33,000 clones, about 91% found once. Regarding time point: new active TB diagnosis, blood taken before or within 7 days of starting treatment. This specimen consisted of PBMCs, obtained at tuberculosis diagnosis. These TCRs come from an adult with tuberculosis. Some clones in this sample may be carry-over from other donors' samples.

The rearrangement uses TRBV5-1 and TRBJ2-1, with a possible D match to TRBD2 (5 bases). The germline CDR1 and CDR2 sequences are SGHRS and YFSETQ. The ends were cut back, 0 bases at V and 10 bases at J, with 17 bases in the middle. The CDR3 has 15 residues. The CDR3 bases are TGCGCCAGCAGCTTGGCCGGAGGCTACCCTTCAGAGCAGTTCTTC. This sequence encodes CASSLAGGYPSEQFF.

The chain uses TRBV10-3 and TRBJ2-7; the D is unclear. The CDR3 consists of 16 residues. The V end lost 0 bases, the J end lost 0 bases, and 12 bases lay between the germline ends. Germline V gene lookup returns CDR1 ENHRY and CDR2 SYGVKD. CDR3 loop: CAISESIVQSSYEQYF. In DNA, the CDR3 is TGTGCCATCAGTGAGTCAATAGTACAGAGCTCCTACGAGCAGTACTTC.

The rearrangement joins TRBV6-1 to TRBJ1-2; 7 bases line up with TRBD1. This CDR3 has 14 amino acids. The germline gives CDR1 MNHNS, CDR2 SASEGT. V dropped 6 bases and J dropped 5; count of bases not matched to a gene: 9. CDR3 region: CASRAGTARYGYTF. CDR3 sequence (DNA): TGTGCCAGCAGGGCCGGGACAGCCCGATATGGCTACACCTTC.